This T cell receptor (beta chain) was identified during a study of blood T cell repertoires in COVID-19. This clone was found a few times. The cohort comprised adults aged 18 to 89 years residing in about 25 US areas. Exposed study participants had met a COVID-19 case within 2 weeks before entry. Authors' methods: Estimated nucleated cell counts came from reference gene primer amplification. TCRdb's table, derived via immunoSEQ multiplex PCR, lists solely in-frame clones and lacks some. V, J and clone size reflect that table, while D and trimming were determined from the DNA. The repertoire consists of over 200,000 clones, with approximately 86% occurring once and the leading ten covering around 4.5%. The TCR was taken from a woman aged 25 to 39 who had been exposed to COVID-19. The sequencing sample was made of PBMCs or T cells enriched from blood (not recorded which).

CDR3 loop: CASSPGLWVADTQYF. DNA of the CDR3: TGTGCCAGCAGTCCAGGGTTGTGGGTCGCAGATACGCAGTATTTT. The gene calls are TRBV27 and TRBJ2-3, with D perhaps TRBD1 (5 bases). V lost 5 bases, J lost 4 bases, and 16 bases lay in between. From germline, CDR1 is MNHEY and CDR2 SMNVEV (reference sequence). The CDR3 consists of 15 residues.